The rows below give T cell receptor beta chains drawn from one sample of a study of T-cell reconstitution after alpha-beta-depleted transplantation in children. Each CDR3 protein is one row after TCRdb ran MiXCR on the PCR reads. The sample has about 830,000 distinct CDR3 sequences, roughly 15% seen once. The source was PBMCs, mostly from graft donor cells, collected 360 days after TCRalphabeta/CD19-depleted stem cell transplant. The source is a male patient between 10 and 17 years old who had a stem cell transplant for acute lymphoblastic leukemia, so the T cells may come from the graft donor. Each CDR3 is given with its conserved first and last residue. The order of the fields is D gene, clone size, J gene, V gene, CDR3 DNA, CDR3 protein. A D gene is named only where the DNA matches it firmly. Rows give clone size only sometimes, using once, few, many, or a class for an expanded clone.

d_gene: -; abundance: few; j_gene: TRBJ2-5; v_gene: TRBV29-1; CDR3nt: TGCAGCGGAACGGGACTCCAAGAGACCCAGTACTTC; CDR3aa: CSGTGLQETQYF
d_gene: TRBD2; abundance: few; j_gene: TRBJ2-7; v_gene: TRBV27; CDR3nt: TGTGCCAGGCCGGGAGGCTCCTACGAGCAGTACTTC; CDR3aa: CARPGGSYEQYF
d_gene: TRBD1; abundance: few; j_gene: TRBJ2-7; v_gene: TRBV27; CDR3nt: TGTGCCAGCAGTTTAGGGTGGGGGCAGGGGGAACGCTACGAGCAGTACTTC; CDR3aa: CASSLGWGQGERYEQYF
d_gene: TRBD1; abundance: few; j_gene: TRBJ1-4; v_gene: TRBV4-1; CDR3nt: TGCGCCAGCAGGCGGACAGGGGTTAATGAAAAACTGTTTTTT; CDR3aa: CASRRTGVNEKLFF
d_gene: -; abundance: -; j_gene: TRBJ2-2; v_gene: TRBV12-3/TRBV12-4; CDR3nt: TGTGCCAGCAGCGCGGGACTTGGACTTCGCACCGGGGAGCTGTTTTTT; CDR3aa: CASSAGLGLRTGELFF
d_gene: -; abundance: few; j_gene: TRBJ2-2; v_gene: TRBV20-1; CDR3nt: TGCAGTGTCAAGACCCCTCTCCACAGGACCGGGGAGCTGTTTTTT; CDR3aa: CSVKTPLHRTGELFF
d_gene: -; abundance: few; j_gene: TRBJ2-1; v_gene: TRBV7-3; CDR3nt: TGTGCCAGCAGCTTAATCCACCGACTCCCGAGCTCCTACAATGAGCAGTTCTTC; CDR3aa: CASSLIHRLPSSYNEQFF
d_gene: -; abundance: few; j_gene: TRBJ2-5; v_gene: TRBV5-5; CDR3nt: TGTGCCAGCAGCTTACCTCAGGATTGGGAGACCCAGTACTTC; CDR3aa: CASSLPQDWETQYF
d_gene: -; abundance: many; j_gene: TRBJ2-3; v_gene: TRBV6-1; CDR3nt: TGTGCCAGTAGGAGGGCAGCCCCCGATACGCAGTATTTT; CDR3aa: CASRRAAPDTQYF
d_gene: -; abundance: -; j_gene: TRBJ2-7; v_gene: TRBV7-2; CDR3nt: TGTGCCAGCAGCTCCTGGGACAACCCCTACGAGCAGTACTTC; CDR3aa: CASSSWDNPYEQYF
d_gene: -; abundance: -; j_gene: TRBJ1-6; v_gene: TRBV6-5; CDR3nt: TGTGCCAGCAGTTACGGGGGTAAGGGGTGGAATTCACCCCTCCACTTT; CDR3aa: CASSYGGKGWNSPLHF
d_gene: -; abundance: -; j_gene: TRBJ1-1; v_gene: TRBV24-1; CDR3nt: TGTGCCACCAGTGATTGGGGAACTGAAGCTTTCTTT; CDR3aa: CATSDWGTEAFF
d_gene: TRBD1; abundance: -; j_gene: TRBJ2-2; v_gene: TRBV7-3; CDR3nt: TGTGCCAGCAGCACTACCAGGGGGCCTCAGAACACCGGGGAGCTGTTTTTT; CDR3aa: CASSTTRGPQNTGELFF
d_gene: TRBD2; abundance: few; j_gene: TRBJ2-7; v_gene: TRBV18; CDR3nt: TGTGCCAGCTCACGAGGGACTAGCGGGATCTACGAGCAGTACTTC; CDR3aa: CASSRGTSGIYEQYF
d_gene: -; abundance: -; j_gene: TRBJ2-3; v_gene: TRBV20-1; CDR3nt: TGCAGTGCTGCCCTTTCTTTAGGTAGCGGAAGCACAGATACGCAGTATTTT; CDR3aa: CSAALSLGSGSTDTQYF
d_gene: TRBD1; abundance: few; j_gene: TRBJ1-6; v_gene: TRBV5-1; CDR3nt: TGCGCCAGCAGCCTGTGGACAGGAATCATTAATTCACCCCTCCACTTT; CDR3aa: CASSLWTGIINSPLHF
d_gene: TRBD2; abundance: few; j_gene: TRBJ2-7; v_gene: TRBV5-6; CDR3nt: TGTGCCAGCAGCCACCCTAGCGGGAGTTACGAGCAGTACTTC; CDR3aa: CASSHPSGSYEQYF
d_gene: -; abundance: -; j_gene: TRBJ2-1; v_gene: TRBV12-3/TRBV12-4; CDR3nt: TGTGCCAGCAGTTTCTTTCCCACCACTAGGCTTCCCTACAATGAGCAGTTCTTC; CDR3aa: CASSFFPTTRLPYNEQFF
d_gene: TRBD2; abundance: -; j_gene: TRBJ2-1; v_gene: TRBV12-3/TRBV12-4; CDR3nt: TGTGCCAGCAGTTTAGCGCTGACTAGCGGTCTTGACCAGTTCTTC; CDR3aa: CASSLALTSGLDQFF
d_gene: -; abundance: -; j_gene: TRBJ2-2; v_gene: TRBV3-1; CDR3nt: TGTGCCAGCAGCCTGGGGCGCGGGCCGAACACCGGGGAGCTGTTTTTT; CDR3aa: CASSLGRGPNTGELFF
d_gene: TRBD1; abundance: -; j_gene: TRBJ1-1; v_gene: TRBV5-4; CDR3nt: TGTGCCAGCAGGCACACAGGGGGCGGTTGGTTTGAGGCTTTCTTT; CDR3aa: CASRHTGGGWFEAFF
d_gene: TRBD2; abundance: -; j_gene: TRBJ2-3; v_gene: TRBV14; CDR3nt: TGTGCCAGCAGGAGTCTAGCGGGAGGGCCTCGGGGCACAGATACGCAGTATTTT; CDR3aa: CASRSLAGGPRGTDTQYF
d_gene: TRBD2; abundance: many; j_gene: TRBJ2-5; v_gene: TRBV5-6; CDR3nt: TGTGCCAGCAGCAGGACTAGCGGGAGGCAAGAGACCCAGTACTTC; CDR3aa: CASSRTSGRQETQYF
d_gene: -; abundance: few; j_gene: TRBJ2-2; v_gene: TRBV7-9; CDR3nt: TGTGCCAGCAGCTTATACGAGGCGCCCGGGGAGCTGTTTTTT; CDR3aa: CASSLYEAPGELFF
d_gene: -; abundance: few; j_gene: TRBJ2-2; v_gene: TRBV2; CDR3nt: TGTGCCAGCAGTGAAATGGCTAGTGGGCCCGGGGAGCTGTTTTTT; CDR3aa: CASSEMASGPGELFF
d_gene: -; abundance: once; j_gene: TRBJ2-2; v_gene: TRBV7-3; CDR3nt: TGTGCCAGCAGCTTAATGGCGGGGTTTAGGGGGGAGCTGTTTTTT; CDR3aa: CASSLMAGFRGELFF
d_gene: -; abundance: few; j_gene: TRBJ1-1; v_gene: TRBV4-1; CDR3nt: TGCGCCAGCAGCCCTGTGGGAGGGGACACTGAAGCTTTCTTT; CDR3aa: CASSPVGGDTEAFF
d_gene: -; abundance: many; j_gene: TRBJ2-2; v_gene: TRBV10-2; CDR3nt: TGCGCCAGCAGTCTTAGTACCCTAAACACCGGGGAGCTGTTTTTT; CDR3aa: CASSLSTLNTGELFF
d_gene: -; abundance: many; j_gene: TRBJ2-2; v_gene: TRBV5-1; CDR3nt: TGCGCCAGCAGCTCGCTAGAGGGGATGACAGGGGAGCTGTTTTTT; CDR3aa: CASSSLEGMTGELFF
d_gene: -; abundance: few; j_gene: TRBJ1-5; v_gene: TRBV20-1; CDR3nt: TGCAGTGCTAGTAAGGGAATCAATCAGCCCCAGCATTTT; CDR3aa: CSASKGINQPQHF
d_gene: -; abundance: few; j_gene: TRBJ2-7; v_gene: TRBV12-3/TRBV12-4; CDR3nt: TGTGCCAGCAGTTACCGGGCCCCCTACGAGCAGTACTTC; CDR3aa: CASSYRAPYEQYF
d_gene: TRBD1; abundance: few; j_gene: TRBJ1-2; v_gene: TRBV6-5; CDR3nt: TGTGCCAGCAGTTCGAGACCCGGGACAGGGGACTACACCTTC; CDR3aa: CASSSRPGTGDYTF
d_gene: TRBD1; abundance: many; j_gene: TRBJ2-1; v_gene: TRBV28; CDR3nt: TGTGCCAGCAGTTTATGGAAACACTTCGGACAGGGGGCTGGTGAGCAGTTCTTC; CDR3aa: CASSLWKHFGQGAGEQFF
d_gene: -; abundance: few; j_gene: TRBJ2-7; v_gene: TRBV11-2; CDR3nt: TGTGCCAGCAGCTTAGGGGCCGTTGGTCCTTTAACGGGGGAGCAGTACTTC; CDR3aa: CASSLGAVGPLTGEQYF
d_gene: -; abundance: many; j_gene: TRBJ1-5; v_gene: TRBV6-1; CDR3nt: TGTGCCAGCAGTACCCGGCTTAATCAGCCCCAGCATTTT; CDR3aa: CASSTRLNQPQHF
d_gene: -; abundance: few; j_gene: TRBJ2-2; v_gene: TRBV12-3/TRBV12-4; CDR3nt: TGTGCCAGCGAGGGTACCGCCGGGACCGGGGAGCTGTTTTTT; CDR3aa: CASEGTAGTGELFF
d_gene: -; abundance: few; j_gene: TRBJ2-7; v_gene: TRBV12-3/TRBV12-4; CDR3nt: TGTGCCAGCAGTTTATGGGACGAGCAGTACTTC; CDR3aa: CASSLWDEQYF
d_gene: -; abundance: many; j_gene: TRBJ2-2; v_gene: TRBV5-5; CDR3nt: TGTGCCAGCACCTTATTACCTCTCGGCGGGGAGCTGTTTTTT; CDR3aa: CASTLLPLGGELFF
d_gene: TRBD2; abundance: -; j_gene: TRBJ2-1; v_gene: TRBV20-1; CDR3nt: TGCAGTGCTAGGGGAGGGCTCTACAATGAGCAGTTCTTC; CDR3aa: CSARGGLYNEQFF
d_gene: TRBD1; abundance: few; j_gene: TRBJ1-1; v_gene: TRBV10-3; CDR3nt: TGTGCCATCAGGGTAGACAGGGTGAACACTGAAGCTTTCTTT; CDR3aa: CAIRVDRVNTEAFF
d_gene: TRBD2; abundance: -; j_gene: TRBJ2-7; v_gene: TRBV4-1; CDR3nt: TGCGCCGGCAGCCCCGGCTTTGAGCGGGGCCTCTACGAGCAGTACTTC; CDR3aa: CAGSPGFERGLYEQYF
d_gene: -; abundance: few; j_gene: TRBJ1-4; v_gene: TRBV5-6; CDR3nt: TGTGCCAGCAGCCCCCGTCACGTGGCTGCCGGGGGCAATAATGAAAAACTGTTTTTT; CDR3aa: CASSPRHVAAGGNNEKLFF
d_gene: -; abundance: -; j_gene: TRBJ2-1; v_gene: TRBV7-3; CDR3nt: TGTGCCAGCAGCTTAACGGAAGCTCGCTCCTACAATGAGCAGTTCTTC; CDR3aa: CASSLTEARSYNEQFF